Described below is a single TCR beta chain sequence and its context. These data belong to a study of blood T cell repertoires in COVID-19. Germline loops: CDR1 MDHEN, CDR2 SYDVKM. With 6 bases clipped from V and 8 bases from J, the junction kept 9 bases outside the gene matches. CDR3 length: 14 amino acids. Some clones are missing from TCRdb's copy, which holds only in-frame ones; the method was immunoSEQ multiplex PCR. The sample records 100,000 or so clones, about four fifths being singletons. This receptor was identified in a man older than 75 with acute or convalescent COVID-19. The sample taken for sequencing was peripheral blood. This chain connects TRBV28 to TRBJ2-2; 7 positions match TRBD2. The chain's CDR3 is CASRGDYWKGELFF. DNA of the CDR3: TGTGCCAGCAGGGGGGACTACTGGAAGGGGGAGCTGTTTTTT.